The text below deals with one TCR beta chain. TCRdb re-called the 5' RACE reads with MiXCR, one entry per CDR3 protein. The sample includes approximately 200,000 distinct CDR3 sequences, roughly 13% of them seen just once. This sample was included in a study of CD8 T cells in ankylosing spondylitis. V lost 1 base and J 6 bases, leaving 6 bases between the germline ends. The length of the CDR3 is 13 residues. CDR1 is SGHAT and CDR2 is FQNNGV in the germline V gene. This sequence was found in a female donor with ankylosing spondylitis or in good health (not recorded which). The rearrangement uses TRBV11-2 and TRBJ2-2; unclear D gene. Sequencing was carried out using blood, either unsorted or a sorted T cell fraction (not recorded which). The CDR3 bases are TGTGCCAGCAGCTTAGGTTTCTCCGGGGAGCTGTTTTTT. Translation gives CASSLGFSGELFF.